These 4 T cell receptor beta chains originate from one sample sequenced in a study of blood T cell repertoires in COVID-19. Measured with immunoSEQ multiplex PCR; TCRdb has only the in-frame clones, and not every one. The data contain around 270,000 clones, approximately 85% of them singletons. The source material was PBMCs or T cells enriched from blood (not recorded which). Receptors originate from a woman under 40 who had recovered from COVID-19.

The gene calls are TRBV19 and TRBJ1-1; possibly TRBD1 for D (5 bases). V lost 9 bases and J lost 6, with 14 bases in between. The CDR3 has 12 amino acids. The V gene's germline CDR1 is LNHDA and CDR2 SQIVND (reference sequence). The chain's CDR3 is CASQGVVAEAFF. The CDR3 nucleotides are TGTGCCAGCCAAGGGGTGGTCGCTGAAGCTTTCTTT.

This clone was observed a handful of times. V and J are TRBV3-1 (or the pseudogene TRBV3-2) and TRBJ1-2; D may be TRBD1 (5 bases). The germline V gene encodes CDR1 LGHDT and CDR2 YNNKEL (reference sequence). This CDR3 is built from 13 residues. Trimming took 0 bases from V and 5 from J, leaving 7 bases between them. CDR3 protein: CASSQEQVYGYTF. Here the CDR3 DNA reads TGTGCCAGCAGCCAAGAACAGGTTTATGGCTACACCTTC.

CDR3 nucleotides: TGTGCCAGCACCCAGACTAGCGGGGGGGCCCAGCAGTTCTTC. Translating it yields CASTQTSGGAQQFF. V usage is TRBV6-5 and J usage is TRBJ2-1, with 14 bases identical to TRBD2. The V gene end was trimmed by 7 bases and the J gene end by 11 bases; junction bases not matched to a gene: 7. The CDR3 spans 14 residues. The germline V gene has CDR1 MNHEY and CDR2 SVGAGI.

The V call is TRBV5-1, the J call TRBJ1-1, with TRBD1 as a possible D gene (5 bases). The V and J ends lost 2 bases and 0 bases respectively, with 14 bases between them. CDR3 length: 16 residues. Germline V gives CDR1 SGHRS, CDR2 YFSETQ. Here the CDR3 DNA reads TGCGCCAGCAGCTTAATTCAGGGTGGGGTGAACACTGAAGCTTTCTTT. Protein product: CASSLIQGGVNTEAFF.